This T cell receptor beta chain was profiled in a study of monozygotic twins with inflammatory bowel disease. Eight distinct reactions (per sample) were used to make the cDNA. TCRdb reprocessed the 5' RACE reads and reports one entry per CDR3 protein, with no DNA. The sample data list 85,000 to 110,000 distinct CDR3 sequences. CDR3 size: 12 residues. Germline V gene data show CDR1 as MNHEY and CDR2 as SMNVEV (reference sequence). For every donor, one blood sample of about 2.5 ml was drawn. The chain combines TRBV27 with TRBJ2-3; TCRdb designates TRBD1, a call that cannot be tested without DNA. Sequencing was performed on blood. This TCR was sampled from a human donor with ulcerative colitis or Crohn's disease, or a healthy co-twin of an affected twin (not recorded which). The CDR3 loop is CASSRGTDTQYF.